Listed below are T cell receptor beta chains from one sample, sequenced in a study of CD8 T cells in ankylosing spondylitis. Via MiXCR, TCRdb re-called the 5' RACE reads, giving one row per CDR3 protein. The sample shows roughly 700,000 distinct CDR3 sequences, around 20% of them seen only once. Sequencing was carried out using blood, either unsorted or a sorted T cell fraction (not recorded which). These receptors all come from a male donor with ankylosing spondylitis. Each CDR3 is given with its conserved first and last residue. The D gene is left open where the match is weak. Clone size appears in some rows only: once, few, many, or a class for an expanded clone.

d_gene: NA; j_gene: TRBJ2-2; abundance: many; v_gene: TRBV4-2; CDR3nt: TGTGCCACCAGCTCGGGTAACACCGGGGAGCTGTTTTTT; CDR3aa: CATSSGNTGELFF
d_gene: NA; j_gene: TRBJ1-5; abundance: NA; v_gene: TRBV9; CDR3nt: TGTGCCAGCAGTGCGGGGGGGACTAGCAATCAGCCCCAGCATTTT; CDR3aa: CASSAGGTSNQPQHF
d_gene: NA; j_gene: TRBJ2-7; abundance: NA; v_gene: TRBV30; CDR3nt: TGTGCCTGGAGTCGGACACCAGTCTCCTACGAGCAGTACTTC; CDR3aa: CAWSRTPVSYEQYF
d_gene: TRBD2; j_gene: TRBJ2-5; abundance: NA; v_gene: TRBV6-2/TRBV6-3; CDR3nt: TGTGCCAGCAGCCCCAGGGCCGTAGCGGGCTCCCAAGAGACCCAGTACTTC; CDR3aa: CASSPRAVAGSQETQYF
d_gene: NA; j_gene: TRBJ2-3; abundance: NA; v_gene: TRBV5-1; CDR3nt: TGCGCCAGCAGCTTGTTGGGGGGCGAAGTCTCAGATACGCAGTATTTT; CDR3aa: CASSLLGGEVSDTQYF
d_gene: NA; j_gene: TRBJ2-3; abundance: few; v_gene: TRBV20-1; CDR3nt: TGCAGTGCTACCTACAGGCCCTTAAGCACAGATACGCAGTATTTT; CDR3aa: CSATYRPLSTDTQYF
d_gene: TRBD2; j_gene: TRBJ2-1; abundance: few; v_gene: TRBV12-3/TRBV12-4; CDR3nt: TGTGCCAGCAGTCTAGCCCTTGGTACTAGCGGGAGGGCCTTGGGATCGTTCTTC; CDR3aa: CASSLALGTSGRALGSFF
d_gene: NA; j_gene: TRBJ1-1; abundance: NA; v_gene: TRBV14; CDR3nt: TGTGCCAGCAGCCAAATTGCCTGGGGGCTGACTGAAGCTTTCTTT; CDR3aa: CASSQIAWGLTEAFF
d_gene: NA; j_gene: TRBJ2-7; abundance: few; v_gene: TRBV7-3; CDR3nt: TGTGCCAGCAGCTTATCAGGGTTCGACGAGCAGTACTTC; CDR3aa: CASSLSGFDEQYF
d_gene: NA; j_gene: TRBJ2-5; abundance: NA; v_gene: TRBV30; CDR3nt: TGTGCCTGGAGTGTAGGGAGTTCTCAAGAGACCCAGTACTTC; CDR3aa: CAWSVGSSQETQYF
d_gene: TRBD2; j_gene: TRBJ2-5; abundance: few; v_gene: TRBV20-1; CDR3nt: TGCAGTGCTAGAGCCCCAGCGGGGGGTCTGAAGACCCAGTACTTC; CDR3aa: CSARAPAGGLKTQYF
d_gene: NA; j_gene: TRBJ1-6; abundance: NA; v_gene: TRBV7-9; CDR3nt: TGTGCCAGCAGCCTCAGCTCGGGGGCTGGTTCACCCCTCCACTTT; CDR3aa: CASSLSSGAGSPLHF
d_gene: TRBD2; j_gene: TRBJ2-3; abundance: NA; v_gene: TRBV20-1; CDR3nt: TGCAGTGCTAGTCAAGCGGGAGGGTGGTACGGCACAGATACGCAGTATTTT; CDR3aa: CSASQAGGWYGTDTQYF
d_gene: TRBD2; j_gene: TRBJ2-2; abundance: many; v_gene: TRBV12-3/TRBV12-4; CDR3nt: TGTGCCACCACCCGGGGGGGGGACACCGGGGAGCTGTTTTTT; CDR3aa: CATTRGGDTGELFF
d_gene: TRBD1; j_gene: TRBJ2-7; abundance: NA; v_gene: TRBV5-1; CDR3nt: TGCGCCAGCAGGGCTGACAGGGTCAGCGAGCAGTACTTC; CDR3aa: CASRADRVSEQYF
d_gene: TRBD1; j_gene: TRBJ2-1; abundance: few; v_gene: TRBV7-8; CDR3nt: TGTGCCAGCAGCGGACAGGGGGTCAATGAGCAGTTCTTC; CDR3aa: CASSGQGVNEQFF
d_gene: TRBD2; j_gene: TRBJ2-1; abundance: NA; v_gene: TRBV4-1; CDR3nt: TGCGCCAGCAGCCACCCGGGACTAGCGGGGGGGCAGTTCTTC; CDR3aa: CASSHPGLAGGQFF
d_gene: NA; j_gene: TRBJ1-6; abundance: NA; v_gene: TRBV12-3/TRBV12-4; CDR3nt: TGTGCCAGCAGTTTGGATGGCTCCTATAATTCACCCCTCCACTTT; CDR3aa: CASSLDGSYNSPLHF
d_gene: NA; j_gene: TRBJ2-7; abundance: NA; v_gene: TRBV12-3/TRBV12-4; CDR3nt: TGTGCCAGCAGCTATGCTATTTCCTACGAGCAGTACTTC; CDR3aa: CASSYAISYEQYF
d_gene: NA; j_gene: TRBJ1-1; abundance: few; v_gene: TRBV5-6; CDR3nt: TGTGCCAGCAGCTTGGGTAGGGGGACCACTGAAGCTTTCTTT; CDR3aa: CASSLGRGTTEAFF
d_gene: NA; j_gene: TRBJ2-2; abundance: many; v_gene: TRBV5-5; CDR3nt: TGTGCCAGCAGCTTGGCCGCCGCGAGCACCGGGGAGCTGTTTTTT; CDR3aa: CASSLAAASTGELFF
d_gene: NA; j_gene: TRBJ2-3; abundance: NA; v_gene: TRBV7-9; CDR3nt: TGTGCCAGCAGCTTAGAGCTAGTCCAAAATCCAGATACGCAGTATTTT; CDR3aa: CASSLELVQNPDTQYF
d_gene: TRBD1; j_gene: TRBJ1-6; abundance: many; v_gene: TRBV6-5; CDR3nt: TGTGCCAGCAGGACCGGGACAGTTAGATTAGGTTACTATAATTCACCCCTCCACTTT; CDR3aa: CASRTGTVRLGYYNSPLHF
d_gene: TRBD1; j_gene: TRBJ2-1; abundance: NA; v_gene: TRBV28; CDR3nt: TGTGCCAGCAGTTTCCCCGGGAAGGGGGCGGTTGAGCAGTTCTTC; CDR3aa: CASSFPGKGAVEQFF
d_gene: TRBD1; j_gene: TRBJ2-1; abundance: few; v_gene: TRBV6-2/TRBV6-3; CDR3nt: TGTGCCAGCAGTTACTTAGGGGGCCCCTACAATGAGCAGTTCTTC; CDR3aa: CASSYLGGPYNEQFF
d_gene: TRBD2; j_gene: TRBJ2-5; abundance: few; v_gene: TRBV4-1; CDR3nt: TGCGCCAGCACCCCCCTAGCGGGAGTACAAGAGACCCAGTACTTC; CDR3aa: CASTPLAGVQETQYF
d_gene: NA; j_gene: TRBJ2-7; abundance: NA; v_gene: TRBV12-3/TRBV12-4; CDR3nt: TGTGCCAGCAGGCCAACCCGGGGGTACGAGCAGTACTTC; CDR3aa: CASRPTRGYEQYF
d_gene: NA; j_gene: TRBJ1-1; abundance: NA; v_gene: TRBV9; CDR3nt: TGTGCCAGCAGCGGATCAACAGGTAGGACTGAAGCTTTCTTT; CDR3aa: CASSGSTGRTEAFF